The present T cell receptor (beta chain) was sequenced within a study of T cell changes during pregnancy in multiple sclerosis. CDR1 and CDR2 (germline): MNHEY, SMNVEV (reference sequence). The CDR3 extends over 14 amino acids. V shed 3 bases and J shed 7 bases, with 16 bases lying between them. Here immunoSEQ multiplex PCR was the method, and the copy in TCRdb shows in-frame clones only, minus some. This table holds around 29,000 clones, about 84% found once. The sample in question was CD8+ T cells from peripheral blood mononuclear cells, obtained after pregnancy. This chain links TRBV27 with TRBJ2-7; TRBD2 is a possible D gene (6 bases). The source is a female donor with multiple sclerosis, enrolled in a pregnancy study. The CDR3 sequence: CASSFLGSRTEQYF. The CDR3 region has the DNA TGTGCCAGCAGTTTCCTCGGGAGTAGGACAGAGCAGTACTTC.